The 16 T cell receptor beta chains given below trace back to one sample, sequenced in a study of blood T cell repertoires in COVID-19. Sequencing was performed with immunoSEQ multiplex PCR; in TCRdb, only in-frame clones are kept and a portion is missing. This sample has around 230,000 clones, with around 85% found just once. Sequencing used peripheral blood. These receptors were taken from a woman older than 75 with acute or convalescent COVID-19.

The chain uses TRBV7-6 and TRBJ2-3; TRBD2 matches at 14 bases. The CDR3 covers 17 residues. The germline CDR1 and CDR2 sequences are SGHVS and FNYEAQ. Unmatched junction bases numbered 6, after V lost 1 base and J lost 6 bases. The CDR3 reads CASSLEWTSGGMDTQYF. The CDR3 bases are TGTGCCAGCAGCTTAGAGTGGACTAGCGGGGGGATGGATACGCAGTATTTT.

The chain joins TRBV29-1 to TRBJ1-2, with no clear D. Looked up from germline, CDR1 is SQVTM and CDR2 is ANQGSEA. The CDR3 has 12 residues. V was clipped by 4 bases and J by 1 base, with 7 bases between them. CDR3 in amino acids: CSVGQNNYGYTF. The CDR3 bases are TGCAGCGTTGGACAAAATAACTATGGCTACACCTTC.

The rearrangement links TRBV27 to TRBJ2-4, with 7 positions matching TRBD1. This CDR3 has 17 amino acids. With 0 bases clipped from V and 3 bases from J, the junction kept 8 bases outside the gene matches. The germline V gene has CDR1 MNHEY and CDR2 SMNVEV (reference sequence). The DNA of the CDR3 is TGTGCCAGCAGTTTATCGGGACAGCCGATGGTCAAAAACATTCAGTACTTC. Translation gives CASSLSGQPMVKNIQYF.

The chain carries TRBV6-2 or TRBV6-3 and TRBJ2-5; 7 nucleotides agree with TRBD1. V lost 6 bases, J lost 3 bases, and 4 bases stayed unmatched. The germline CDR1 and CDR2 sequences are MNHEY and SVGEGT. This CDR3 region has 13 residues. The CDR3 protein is CASSADREETQYF. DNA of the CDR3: TGTGCCAGCAGCGCCGACAGGGAAGAGACCCAGTACTTC.

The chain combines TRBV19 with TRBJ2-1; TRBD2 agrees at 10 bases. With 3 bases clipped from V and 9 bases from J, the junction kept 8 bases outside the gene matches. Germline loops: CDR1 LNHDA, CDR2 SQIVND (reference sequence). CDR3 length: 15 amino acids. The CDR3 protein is CASSIALAGVVEQFF. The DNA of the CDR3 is TGTGCCAGTAGTATCGCCCTAGCGGGAGTGGTTGAGCAGTTCTTC.

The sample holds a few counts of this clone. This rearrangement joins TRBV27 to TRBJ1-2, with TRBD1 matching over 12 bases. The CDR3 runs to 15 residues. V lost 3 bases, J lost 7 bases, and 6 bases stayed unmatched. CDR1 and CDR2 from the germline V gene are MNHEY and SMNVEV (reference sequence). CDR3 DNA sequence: TGTGCCAGCAGTTTCTCGGGACAGGGGGCCGCTGGCTACACCTTC. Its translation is CASSFSGQGAAGYTF.

The CDR3 region has the DNA TGTGCCAGCAGGGGACAGGGGGCCTACGAGCAGTACTTC. Residues: CASRGQGAYEQYF. The rearrangement links TRBV25-1 to TRBJ2-7, with 11 bases aligning to TRBD1. The V gene end was trimmed by 6 bases and the J gene end by 2 bases; junction bases not matched to a gene: 0. The CDR3 runs 13 residues. CDR1 and CDR2 from the germline V gene are MGHDK and SYGVNS.

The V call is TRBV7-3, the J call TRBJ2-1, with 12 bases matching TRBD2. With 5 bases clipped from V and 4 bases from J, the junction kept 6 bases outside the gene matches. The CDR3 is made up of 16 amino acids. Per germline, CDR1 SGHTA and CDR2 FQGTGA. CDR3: CASSPRTSGTYNEQFF. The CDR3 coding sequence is TGTGCCAGCAGCCCCCGGACTAGCGGGACATACAATGAGCAGTTCTTC.

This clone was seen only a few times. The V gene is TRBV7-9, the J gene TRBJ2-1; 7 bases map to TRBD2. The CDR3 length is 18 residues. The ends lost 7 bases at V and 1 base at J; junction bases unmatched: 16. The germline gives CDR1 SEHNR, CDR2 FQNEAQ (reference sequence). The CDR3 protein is CASTSTWAGEGSYNEQFF. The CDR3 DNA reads TGTGCCAGCACCTCCACTTGGGCGGGAGAGGGGTCCTACAATGAGCAGTTCTTC.

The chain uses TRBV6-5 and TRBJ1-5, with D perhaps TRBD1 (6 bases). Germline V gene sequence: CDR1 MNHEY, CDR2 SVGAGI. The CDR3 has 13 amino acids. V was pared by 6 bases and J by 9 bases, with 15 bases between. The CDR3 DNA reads TGTGCCAGCAGCCCCGGGACACGGACGCCCCAGCATTTT. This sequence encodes CASSPGTRTPQHF.

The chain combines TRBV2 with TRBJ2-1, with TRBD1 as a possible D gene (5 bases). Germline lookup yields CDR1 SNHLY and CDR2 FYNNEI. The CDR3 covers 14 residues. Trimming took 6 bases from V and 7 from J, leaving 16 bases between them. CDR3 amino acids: CASRGRVFENEQFF. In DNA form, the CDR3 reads TGTGCCAGCAGGGGCAGGGTTTTCGAAAATGAGCAGTTCTTC.

CDR3 DNA sequence: TGCGCCAGCAGCCAACCCGACAGGGAAAATCAGCCCCAGCATTTT. It codes for CASSQPDRENQPQHF. This chain links TRBV4-1 with TRBJ1-5; 7 positions match TRBD1. CDR3 length equals 15 residues. The junction had 5 bases not matched to a gene; V was cut back by 2 bases and J by 4 bases. Germline CDR1 is MGHRA and CDR2 is YSYEKL.

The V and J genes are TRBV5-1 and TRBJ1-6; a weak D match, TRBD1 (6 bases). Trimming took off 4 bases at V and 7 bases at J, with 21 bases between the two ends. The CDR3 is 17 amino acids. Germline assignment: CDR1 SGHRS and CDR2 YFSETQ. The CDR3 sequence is CASSHTTDRLGNSPLHF. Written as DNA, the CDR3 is TGCGCCAGCAGCCATACCACCGACAGGCTCGGGAATTCACCCCTCCACTTT.

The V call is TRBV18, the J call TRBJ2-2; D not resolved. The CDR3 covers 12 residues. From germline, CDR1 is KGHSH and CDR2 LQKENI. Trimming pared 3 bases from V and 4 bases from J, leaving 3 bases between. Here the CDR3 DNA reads TGTGCCAGCTCACCCCGCACCGGGGAGCTGTTTTTT. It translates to CASSPRTGELFF.

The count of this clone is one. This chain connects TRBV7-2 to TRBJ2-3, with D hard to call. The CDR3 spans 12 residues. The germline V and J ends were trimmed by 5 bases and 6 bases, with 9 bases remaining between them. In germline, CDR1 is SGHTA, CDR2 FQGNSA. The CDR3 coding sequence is TGTGCCAGCAGCCGAAACATGGATACGCAGTATTTT. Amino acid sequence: CASSRNMDTQYF.

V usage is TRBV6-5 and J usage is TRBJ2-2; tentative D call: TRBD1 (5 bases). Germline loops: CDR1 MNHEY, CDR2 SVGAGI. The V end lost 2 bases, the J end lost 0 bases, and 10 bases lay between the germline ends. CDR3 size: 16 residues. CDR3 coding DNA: TGTGCCAGCAGTTACCGATACAGGACGAACACCGGGGAGCTGTTTTTT. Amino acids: CASSYRYRTNTGELFF.